This TCR beta chain stems from a study of blood T cells in healthy people across ages. With a J-beta primer mix and a sample-barcoded 5' primer, a second PCR ran about 7 to 11 cycles. TCRdb re-derived calls from the 5' RACE reads in MiXCR, one entry per CDR3 protein. This sample has hundreds of thousands of distinct CDR3 sequences, with 40% to 65% found just once. The CDR3 totals 16 residues. Per the germline V gene, CDR1 is MNHNS and CDR2 is SASEGT. V lost 5 bases to trimming and J lost 2 bases, with 17 bases between them. The sequence was collected from an elderly man in good health. The sample comprised blood. The J gene is TRBJ2-3, the V gene TRBV6-1; D gene uncertain. The DNA for the CDR3 is TGTGCCAGCAGTAAAGAACACCCCCGGCACACAGATACGCAGTATTTT. It yields the protein CASSKEHPRHTDTQYF.